The 16 T cell receptor beta chains given below trace back to one sample, sequenced in a study of regulatory T cells in long-lasting Graves disease (dated by TCRdb to the early 2020s). Read against the paper, the sample's time point label means: newly diagnosed GD, antithyroid drugs for less than 3 months. RNA was extracted from PBMCs in TRIzol for both TCR sequencing and RNA sequencing. Library prep was done by multiplex PCR. The instrument was an Illumina HiSeq 4000. iRepertoire HTBI primers and Arm-PCR amplification of CDR3 regions were used to construct TCR beta libraries. TCRdb reanalyzed the raw reads on its own, using fastp at Q25 for trimming and MiXCR for clone calling, and kept in-frame beta chains. Under each unique CDR3 protein, matching rows form one entry showing the most common genes and DNA. The table for this sample lists hundreds of thousands of distinct CDR3 sequences; less than 15% of them were counted only once. 8% to 10% of the sample lies in the top ten.

This same sample was also part of a study on T cells in Graves' hyperthyroidism and ophthalmopathy.

Sequencing used peripheral blood mononuclear cells (PBMCs), obtained at new diagnosis, from a patient treated with antithyroid drugs. These receptors all come from a man younger than 40 with Graves disease. Donor details come from another sample of the same person, matched by shared clones.

There are many counts of this clonotype. This rearrangement joins TRBV28 to TRBJ2-1; D gene ambiguous. The CDR3 has 14 residues. V lost 1 base and J lost 6, with 10 bases in between. Germline V lookup: CDR1 MDHEN, CDR2 SYDVKM. CDR3 sequence (DNA): TGTGCCAGCAGTTTATCGGGCGAGGCCAATGAGCAGTTCTTC. This gives the protein CASSLSGEANEQFF. The whole variable domain, filled in from reference TRBV28 and TRBJ2-1, reads DVKVTQSSRYLVKRTGEKVFLECVQDMDHENMFWYRQDPGLGLRLIYFSYDVKMKEKGDIPEGYSVSREKKERFSLILESASTNQTSMYLCASSLSGEANEQFFGPGTRLTVL.

This clonotype was counted ten times or more. The genes are TRBV20-1 and TRBJ2-7; 9 bases map to TRBD2. V was clipped by 3 bases and J by 3 bases; unmatched bases: 9. The CDR3 contains 15 residues. CDR1 and CDR2 (germline): DFQATT, SNEGSKA (reference sequence). Here the CDR3 reads CSARERRGRVYEQYF. The CDR3 region has the DNA TGCAGTGCTAGGGAAAGGCGCGGGAGGGTCTACGAGCAGTACTTC.

Notes on this clonotype: Since a much larger clone is just one base distant, this may be a read error. The rearrangement joins TRBV18 to TRBJ2-3, with D perhaps matching TRBD2 (6 bases). In germline, CDR1 is KGHSH, CDR2 LQKENI. The CDR3 length is 15 residues. The CDR3 DNA sequence: TGTGCCGGCTCACCACGGGGAGGCACGGCAGATACGCAGTATTTT. It yields the protein CAGSPRGGTADTQYF.

This clonotype has at least ten counts. This chain joins TRBV20-1 and TRBJ2-1; D is possibly TRBD1 (7 bases). This CDR3 has 14 amino acids. V lost 6 bases, J lost 3 bases, and 15 bases lay in between. The germline gives CDR1 DFQATT, CDR2 SNEGSKA (reference sequence). The CDR3 sequence: CSAPRGTDYNEQFF. CDR3 DNA: TGCAGTGCACCCCGGGGGACAGACTACAATGAGCAGTTCTTC.

This clonotype was counted ten times or more. The gene calls are TRBV12-3 or TRBV12-4 and TRBJ2-2; TRBD2 matches at 8 bases. This CDR3 has 15 residues. Trimming took 4 bases from V and 5 from J; bases not matched to a gene: 6. The CDR3 reads CASSYLAGRTGELFF. The CDR3, as DNA: TGTGCCAGCAGTTACCTAGCGGGTAGAACCGGGGAGCTGTTTTTT.

This clonotype was observed many times. The chain employs TRBV3-1 and TRBJ2-2; D may correspond to TRBD1 or TRBD2 (5 bases each). Trimming shortened V by 4 bases and J by 7 bases, and 16 bases separated the two germline ends. The length of the CDR3 is 15 residues. Germline V gene data show CDR1 as LGHDT and CDR2 as YNNKEL (reference sequence). The CDR3, as DNA: TGTGCCAGCAGCCCCGGGACGTTGGTGGACGGGGAGCTGTTTTTT. Translating it yields CASSPGTLVDGELFF.

A few counts support this clonotype. The chain has TRBV20-1 and TRBJ2-7; 7 bases map to TRBD1. J lost 0 bases, V lost 6 bases, and 8 bases had no gene match. This CDR3 has 14 amino acids. Germline V gene sequence: CDR1 DFQATT, CDR2 SNEGSKA (reference sequence). The CDR3, as DNA: TGCAGTGCCTCCTGGACAGGACCCTCCTACGAGCAGTACTTC. Translating gives CSASWTGPSYEQYF.

The chain employs TRBV7-3 and TRBJ2-6; 9 nucleotides match TRBD1. This CDR3 is 17 amino acids long. Looked up from germline, CDR1 is SGHTA and CDR2 is FQGTGA. Germline trimming cut 5 bases from V and 1 base from J; bases unmatched to any gene: 6. The CDR3 nucleotides read TGTGCCAGCAGCCGGGACAGGGAGACATCTGGGGCCAACGTCCTGACTTTC. This sequence encodes CASSRDRETSGANVLTF. Together with reference TRBV7-3 and TRBJ2-6, the CDR3 gives the full variable domain: GAGVSQTPSNKVTEKGKYVELRCDPISGHTALYWYRQSLGQGPEFLIYFQGTGAADDSGLPNDRFFAVRPEGSVSTLKIQRTERGDSAVYLCASSRDRETSGANVLTFGAGSRLTVL.

This clonotype was found a few times. The chain carries TRBV5-1 and TRBJ2-2; TRBD2 might be the D (6 bases). The germline V gene encodes CDR1 SGHRS and CDR2 YFSETQ. Trimming took off 0 bases at V and 3 bases at J, with 18 bases between the two ends. CDR3 size: 18 residues. As DNA, the CDR3 is TGCGCCAGCAGCTTGGTTGTTAGCGGAACGGCGGACACCGGGGAGCTGTTTTTT. As protein: CASSLVVSGTADTGELFF.

The chain employs TRBV18 and TRBJ1-2, with D possibly TRBD1 on 6 matching bases. Trimming took 2 bases from V and 2 from J, leaving 12 bases between them. The germline V gene has CDR1 KGHSH and CDR2 LQKENI. The CDR3 contains 15 residues. The CDR3 spells CASSPSPGVNYGYTF. In DNA form, the CDR3 reads TGTGCCAGCTCACCAAGTCCAGGGGTGAACTATGGCTACACCTTC.

This clonotype was observed a few times. This sequence joins TRBV27 and TRBJ2-7, with D possibly matching TRBD1 (5 bases). This CDR3 spans 13 amino acids. Trimming stripped 4 bases from V and 3 bases from J, with 10 bases between. Germline CDR1 MNHEY, CDR2 SMNVEV (reference sequence). CDR3 in amino acids: CASSSAGNYEQYF. In DNA, the CDR3 is TGTGCCAGCAGTTCAGCAGGGAACTACGAGCAGTACTTC.

This chain joins TRBV5-5 and TRBJ1-4; tentatively, D is TRBD1 (5 bases). V was shortened by 0 bases and J by 7 bases, with 10 bases between the two germline ends. Germline V gene lookup returns CDR1 SGHKS and CDR2 YYEKEE (reference sequence). The CDR3 has 14 amino acids. The CDR3 DNA sequence: TGTGCCAGCAGCTTGGGGGGGTTTGGTGAAAAACTGTTTTTT. Residues: CASSLGGFGEKLFF. The full variable domain, rest sourced from reference TRBV5-5 and TRBJ1-4, is DAGVTQSPTHLIKTRGQQVTLRCSPISGHKSVSWYQQVLGQGPQFIFQYYEKEERGRGNFPDRFSARQFPNYSSELNVNALLLGDSALYLCASSLGGFGEKLFFGSGTQLSVL.

This chain joins TRBV20-1 and TRBJ2-5; D gene unclear. The CDR3 contains 15 residues. Trimming took 6 bases from V and 0 from J, leaving 17 bases between them. Germline CDR1 is DFQATT and CDR2 is SNEGSKA (reference sequence). The CDR3 DNA sequence: TGCAGTGCCGGATCGAAGGAACAGTACCAAGAGACCCAGTACTTC. This sequence encodes CSAGSKEQYQETQYF.

This clonotype was counted many times. The chain carries TRBV20-1 and TRBJ2-7; tentatively, D is TRBD1 or TRBD2 (5 bases each). V was trimmed by 8 bases and J by 4 bases, leaving 15 bases between them. CDR1 is DFQATT and CDR2 is SNEGSKA in the germline V gene (reference sequence). This CDR3 spans 12 amino acids. DNA of the CDR3: TGCAGTCCTCCAGGGACCGATTACGAGCAGTACTTC. It translates to CSPPGTDYEQYF.

This clonotype appeared many times. This chain uses TRBV27 with TRBJ2-1; perhaps TRBD1 as D (5 bases). The V and J ends lost 10 bases and 4 bases respectively, with 11 bases between them. Germline V CDR1 and CDR2: MNHEY, SMNVEV (reference sequence). This CDR3 comprises 12 residues. The CDR3 DNA reads TGTGCCACCTCGACAGCTTACAATGAGCAGTTCTTC. Its translation is CATSTAYNEQFF.

This clonotype was found many times. One end of the junction does not line up with germline, which may come from a read error. The rearrangement joins TRBV5-1 to TRBJ2-5; 7 bases line up with TRBD1. Germline V gene data show CDR1 as SGHRS and CDR2 as YFSETQ. CDR3 length: 17 amino acids. CDR3 region: CASSLANLRTGSETQYF. The CDR3 coding sequence is TGTGCCAGCAGCTTGGCCAATCTTCGGACAGGATCAGAGACCCAGTACTTC.